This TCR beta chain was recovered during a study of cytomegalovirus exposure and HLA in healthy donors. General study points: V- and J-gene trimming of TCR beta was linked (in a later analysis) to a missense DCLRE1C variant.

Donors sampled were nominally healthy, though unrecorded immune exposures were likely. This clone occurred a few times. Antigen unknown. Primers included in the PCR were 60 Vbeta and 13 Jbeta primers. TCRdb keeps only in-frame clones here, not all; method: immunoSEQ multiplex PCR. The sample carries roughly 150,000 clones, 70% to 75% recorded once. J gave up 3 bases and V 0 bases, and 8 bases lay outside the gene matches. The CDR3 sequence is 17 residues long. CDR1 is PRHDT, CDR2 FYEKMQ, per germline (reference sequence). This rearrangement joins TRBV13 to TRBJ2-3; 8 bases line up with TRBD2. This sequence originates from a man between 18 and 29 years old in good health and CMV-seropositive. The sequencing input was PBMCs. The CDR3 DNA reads TGTGCCAGCAGCTTAGGTTCCCGGGAGGGAACGACAGATACGCAGTATTTT. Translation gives CASSLGSREGTTDTQYF.